These 31 T cell receptor beta chains share one sample of origin, sequenced in a study of blood T cell repertoires in COVID-19. Profiled with immunoSEQ multiplex PCR; TCRdb holds only in-frame clones, not every one. Counted here are hundreds of thousands of clones, around 86% occurring once; the ten biggest clones make up 3% to 4%. Material: PBMCs or T cells enriched from blood (not recorded which). Receptors were obtained from a woman aged 40 to 49 with acute COVID-19.

This chain links TRBV20-1 with TRBJ2-1; D is ambiguous. The germline CDR1 and CDR2 sequences are DFQATT and SNEGSKA (reference sequence). The CDR3 covers 9 residues. The V end lost 3 bases, the J end lost 10 bases, and 4 bases lay between the germline ends. CDR3 bases: TGCAGTGCTAGCGGGGAGCAGTTCTTC. The encoded protein is CSASGEQFF.

The chain joins TRBV10-3 to TRBJ2-7; D is possibly TRBD2 (6 bases). Deletions cut 0 bases from V and 12 bases from J, with 12 bases between. CDR3 size: 12 residues. Germline V CDR1 and CDR2: ENHRY, SYGVKD. DNA of the CDR3: TGTGCCATCAGTGAGTCGGAAGGGAGGCCGTACTTC. It is translated as CAISESEGRPYF.

This chain joins TRBV5-8 and TRBJ2-1; TRBD1 might be the D (5 bases). The length of the CDR3 is 14 residues. V lost 7 bases, J lost 1 base, and 12 bases lay in between. CDR1 is SGHTS and CDR2 is YDEGEE in the germline V gene. The DNA of the CDR3 is TGTGCCAGCCGGACGCGGACATCCTACAATGAGCAGTTCTTC. It codes for CASRTRTSYNEQFF.

The chain employs TRBV19 and TRBJ2-2; D possibly corresponds to TRBD1 (5 bases). The CDR3 is made up of 13 amino acids. V was clipped by 5 bases and J by 7 bases, with 11 bases between them. CDR1 is LNHDA and CDR2 is SQIVND in the germline V gene (reference sequence). CDR3 in amino acids: CASSWTLSGELFF. CDR3 DNA sequence: TGTGCCAGTAGTTGGACATTGAGCGGGGAGCTGTTTTTT.

The chain combines TRBV27 with TRBJ2-3; D not certain. Germline values: CDR1 MNHEY, CDR2 SMNVEV (reference sequence). The CDR3 covers 15 residues. Trimming cost V 2 bases and J 1 base, with 10 bases left between them. The CDR3 sequence: CASSLRPTGTDTQYF. The CDR3 DNA reads TGTGCCAGCAGTTTACGCCCCACGGGCACAGATACGCAGTATTTT.

This chain connects TRBV9 to TRBJ1-5, with 9 bases aligning to TRBD1. The CDR3 extends over 13 amino acids. V shed 7 bases and J 4 bases; nucleotides not matched to a gene: 3. Germline V gene data show CDR1 as SGDLS and CDR2 as YYNGEE. CDR3 nucleotides: TGTGCCAGCGGAGGGACAGGGAATCAGCCCCAGCATTTT. Translated: CASGGTGNQPQHF.

This clone was detected only a few times. The chain links TRBV5-1 to TRBJ2-7; D perhaps matches TRBD2 (5 bases). This CDR3 comprises 13 residues. The V gene's germline CDR1 is SGHRS and CDR2 YFSETQ. Trimming pared 7 bases from V and 5 bases from J, leaving 16 bases between. The CDR3 DNA reads as TGCGCCAGCTCCACGCCCAGAGGGAACGAGCAGTACTTC. Protein: CASSTPRGNEQYF.

This chain connects TRBV11-2 to TRBJ2-3, with 8 positions matching TRBD1. Germline values: CDR1 SGHAT, CDR2 FQNNGV. V shed 4 bases and J 1 base; nucleotides not matched to a gene: 4. The CDR3 is 15 amino acids. CDR3 nucleotide sequence: TGTGCCAGCAGCTCCGACAGGGGCGGCACAGATACGCAGTATTTT. This encodes CASSSDRGGTDTQYF.

The chain recombines TRBV27 with TRBJ2-5; 7 bases agree with TRBD1. Germline V lookup: CDR1 MNHEY, CDR2 SMNVEV (reference sequence). The J segment lost 3 bases and the V segment lost 4 bases, leaving 5 bases of the junction unmatched. CDR3 length: 14 residues. In DNA, the CDR3 is TGTGCCAGCAGTTCCCGACAGGGAGAAGAGACCCAGTACTTC. The encoded protein is CASSSRQGEETQYF.

The V and J genes are TRBV2 and TRBJ1-5; TRBD1 is a possible D gene (6 bases). CDR1 and CDR2 (germline): SNHLY, FYNNEI. The CDR3 loop spans 16 amino acids. Deletions cut 7 bases from V and 0 bases from J, with 16 bases between. DNA for the CDR3: TGTGCCAGCACCGATTCGGACAGATATAGCAATCAGCCCCAGCATTTT. It encodes CASTDSDRYSNQPQHF.

The chain joins TRBV7-2 to TRBJ2-2; possibly TRBD2 for D (6 bases). The CDR3 sequence is 15 residues long. The germline V and J ends were trimmed by 7 bases and 1 base, with 13 bases remaining between them. Germline V gene data show CDR1 as SGHTA and CDR2 as FQGNSA. CDR3: CASTTGTLNTGELFF. CDR3 sequence (DNA): TGTGCCAGCACAACCGGGACTCTGAACACCGGGGAGCTGTTTTTT. Based on the CDR3 plus reference TRBV7-2 and TRBJ2-2, the full variable domain is GAGVSQSPSNKVTEKGKDVELRCDPISGHTALYWYRQSLGQGLEFLIYFQGNSAPDKSGLPSDRFSAERTGGSVSTLTIQRTQQEDSAVYLCASTTGTLNTGELFFGEGSRLTVL.

This clone was counted once. The chain has TRBV5-5 and TRBJ2-1, with TRBD2 as a possible D gene (6 bases). Per the germline V gene, CDR1 is SGHKS and CDR2 is YYEKEE (reference sequence). There are 15 residues in the CDR3. The germline V and J ends were trimmed by 0 bases and 5 bases, with 12 bases remaining between them. CDR3 loop: CASSLVGGYHNEQFF. CDR3 DNA sequence: TGTGCCAGCAGCTTGGTAGGAGGGTACCACAATGAGCAGTTCTTC.

The J gene is TRBJ2-5, the V gene TRBV5-1, with D possibly being TRBD2 (6 bases). This CDR3 has 14 amino acids. The germline V gene encodes CDR1 SGHRS and CDR2 YFSETQ. With 4 bases removed from V and 5 bases from J, the gap between germline ends came to 15 bases. Here the CDR3 DNA reads TGCGCCAGCAGCCAAGGCGGGACCAGTGAGACCCAGTACTTC. Protein: CASSQGGTSETQYF.

This clone showed up just a few times. This rearrangement joins TRBV10-1 to TRBJ1-6; D is ambiguous. The CDR3 is made up of 15 amino acids. With 2 bases removed from V and 4 bases from J, the gap between germline ends came to 9 bases. CDR1 is WNHNN and CDR2 is SYGVQD in the germline V gene (reference sequence). CDR3 amino acids: CASSEALPYNSPLHF. CDR3 DNA sequence: TGCGCCAGCAGTGAGGCCCTACCGTATAATTCACCCCTCCACTTT.

The chain combines TRBV28 with TRBJ1-2; D is possibly TRBD1 (6 bases). CDR3 length: 15 residues. V lost 4 bases to trimming and J lost 8 bases, with 20 bases between them. The germline CDR1 and CDR2 sequences are MDHEN and SYDVKM. CDR3 in DNA: TGTGCCAGCAGTTATTCCACAGGGAGAATAGGGGGCTACACCTTC. Translation: CASSYSTGRIGGYTF.

The CDR3 reads CASSSPPPLAGEEETQYF. The CDR3 nucleotides are TGTGCCAGCAGCTCCCCCCCGCCTCTAGCGGGAGAGGAAGAGACCCAGTACTTC. This chain connects TRBV7-6 to TRBJ2-5, with 10 bases that match TRBD2. The CDR3 contains 18 residues. Trimming cost V 4 bases and J 3 bases; bases outside gene matches: 14. Germline CDR1 SGHVS, CDR2 FNYEAQ.

The CDR3 sequence is CASSPPGQPQHF. CDR3 bases: TGTGCCAGCAGTCCTCCGGGGCAGCCCCAGCATTTT. This sequence joins TRBV28 and TRBJ1-5; no clear D. CDR3 size: 12 residues. CDR1 is MDHEN and CDR2 is SYDVKM in the germline V gene. Between the trimmed V and J ends, which lost 5 bases and 7 bases, there was a span of 9 bases.

V is TRBV11-3 and J is TRBJ2-2; perhaps TRBD2 as D (5 bases). Germline loops: CDR1 SGHNT, CDR2 YENEEA. V lost 2 bases and J lost 4, with 14 bases in between. The CDR3 has 16 amino acids. The CDR3 protein is CASSLHGGSGTGELFF. CDR3 sequence (DNA): TGTGCCAGCAGCTTACACGGCGGGTCGGGCACCGGGGAGCTGTTTTTT.

This sequence joins TRBV4-2 and TRBJ2-7; TRBD1 matches at 8 bases. The CDR3 contains 14 residues. From germline, CDR1 is LGHNA and CDR2 YNFKEQ. The V gene end was trimmed by 4 bases and the J gene end by 1 base; junction bases not matched to a gene: 3. The CDR3 loop reads CASSPGGPSYEQYF. CDR3 in DNA: TGTGCCAGCAGCCCAGGGGGCCCATCCTACGAGCAGTACTTC.

The chain recombines TRBV15 with TRBJ2-7, with a weak D call TRBD1 (6 bases). CDR3 size: 15 residues. The V and J ends lost 6 bases and 3 bases respectively, with 18 bases between them. CDR1 is LNHNV, CDR2 YYDKDF, per germline (reference sequence). For the CDR3, the DNA is TGTGCCACCAGGGGTGAGGACAGTCTACACTACGAGCAGTACTTC. Residues: CATRGEDSLHYEQYF.

The V call is TRBV7-9, the J call TRBJ2-3, with 7 bases aligning to TRBD2. This CDR3 comprises 13 residues. Germline V CDR1 and CDR2: SEHNR, FQNEAQ (reference sequence). V gave up 10 bases and J gave up 1 base; unmatched junction bases: 5. The CDR3 loop reads CAIPRGGTDTQYF. The DNA for the CDR3 is TGTGCCATCCCCCGGGGGGGCACAGATACGCAGTATTTT.

CDR3 region: CASRRRTHTEAFF. The CDR3 DNA is TGTGCCAGCAGGCGGAGGACCCACACTGAAGCTTTCTTT. The rearrangement joins TRBV13 to TRBJ1-1, with unresolved D. Trimming took off 6 bases at V and 3 bases at J, with 11 bases between the two ends. Germline V lookup: CDR1 PRHDT, CDR2 FYEKMQ (reference sequence). CDR3 length equals 13 residues. Based on the CDR3 plus reference TRBV13 and TRBJ1-1, the full variable domain is AAGVIQSPRHLIKEKRETATLKCYPIPRHDTVYWYQQGPGQDPQFLISFYEKMQSDKGSIPDRFSAQQFSDYHSELNMSSLELGDSALYFCASRRRTHTEAFFGQGTRLTVV.

CDR3 protein: CASEPSGSSVYNEQFF. For the CDR3, the DNA is TGTGCCAGCGAACCTAGCGGGAGTTCCGTCTACAATGAGCAGTTCTTC. The chain has TRBV9 and TRBJ2-1; TRBD2 aligns across 10 bases. The V and J ends lost 7 bases and 3 bases, in that order; junction bases with no gene match: 10. CDR3 length: 16 residues. Germline-derived CDR1 and CDR2 are SGDLS and YYNGEE.

The gene calls are TRBV21-1 and TRBJ2-4; the D segment call TRBD1 is taken from the table without a DNA check. TRBV21-1 is labeled a pseudogene. The CDR3 has 17 amino acids. This CDR3 reads CASGHTRGQLAKNIQYF. The CDR3 region has the DNA TGTGCCAGCGGGCACACCCGGGGACAACTTGCCAAAAACATTCAGTACTTC.

The CDR3 DNA sequence: TGTGCCAGCTCACCTCTTAGGACAGGGAACGACTACGAGCAGTACTTC. This codes for CASSPLRTGNDYEQYF. J is TRBJ2-7 and V is TRBV18, with 8 bases lining up with TRBD1. CDR3 length: 16 amino acids. From germline, CDR1 is KGHSH and CDR2 LQKENI. After removal of 3 bases from V and 3 bases from J, the junction contained 10 bases not matched to a gene.

This chain links TRBV10-3 with TRBJ2-3; possible D gene TRBD1, 6 bases. V lost 6 bases to trimming and J lost 0 bases, with 13 bases between them. Germline V lookup: CDR1 ENHRY, CDR2 SYGVKD. This CDR3 is built from 15 residues. CDR3 in DNA: TGTGCCATCAGCCTGCAAGGGGGTAGCACAGATACGCAGTATTTT. Amino acid sequence: CAISLQGGSTDTQYF.

In its sample, this clone was seen a few times. The rearrangement links TRBV3-1 (or the pseudogene TRBV3-2) to TRBJ2-7; a weak D match, TRBD1 (6 bases). Trimming pared 4 bases from V and 0 bases from J, leaving 13 bases between. The CDR3 has 15 residues. Germline V gene sequence: CDR1 LGHDT, CDR2 YNNKEL (reference sequence). In DNA form, the CDR3 reads TGTGCCAGCAGCCTGGACAGCACTACCTCCTACGAGCAGTACTTC. Protein: CASSLDSTTSYEQYF.

The genes are TRBV6-2 or TRBV6-3 and TRBJ2-1; 10 nucleotides align to TRBD2. Germline V gives CDR1 MNHEY, CDR2 SVGEGT. V gave up 2 bases and J gave up 9 bases; unmatched junction bases: 7. The CDR3 spans 15 residues. The DNA for the CDR3 is TGTGCCAGCAGTTACAGCTCTAGCGGGAGTGGTGAGCAGTTCTTC. It is translated as CASSYSSSGSGEQFF.

This chain links TRBV28 with TRBJ2-7, with 8 positions matching TRBD2. Germline V gene sequence: CDR1 MDHEN, CDR2 SYDVKM. Trimming at V came to 6 bases and at J to 5 bases, leaving 9 bases not matched to a gene. The CDR3 runs 14 residues. CDR3 sequence: CASRSSGGRNEQYF. DNA for the CDR3: TGTGCCAGCAGATCTTCGGGGGGGAGGAACGAGCAGTACTTC.

The chain couples TRBV27 to TRBJ1-5; unclear D gene. The CDR3 consists of 14 residues. CDR1 MNHEY and CDR2 SMNVEV come from the germline V gene (reference sequence). Trimming took off 0 bases at V and 6 bases at J, with 9 bases between the two ends. The CDR3 loop is CASSLSAVAQPQHF. In DNA form, the CDR3 reads TGTGCCAGCAGTTTATCGGCGGTCGCTCAGCCCCAGCATTTT.

This chain links TRBV18 with TRBJ2-7; 8 nucleotides agree with TRBD2. The CDR3 spans 13 residues. Trimming took 6 bases from V and 4 from J; bases not matched to a gene: 5. Germline-derived CDR1 and CDR2 are KGHSH and LQKENI. The CDR3 sequence: CASSPGGRYEQYF. The CDR3 DNA is TGTGCCAGCTCTCCGGGCGGGAGGTACGAGCAGTACTTC. Full variable domain (outside the CDR3, taken from reference TRBV18 and TRBJ2-7): NAGVMQNPRHLVRRRGQEARLRCSPMKGHSHVYWYRQLPEEGLKFMVYLQKENIIDESGMPKERFSAEFPKEGPSILRIQQVVRGDSAAYFCASSPGGRYEQYFGPGTRLTVT.